The clone carrying this TCR beta chain was seen more than once but under ten times. Assay used: immunoSEQ multiplex PCR; TCRdb lists only in-frame clones, some missing. The profile shows around 700,000 clones, about 78% of them singletons. The germline V and J ends were trimmed by 8 bases and 6 bases, with 20 bases remaining between them. Per the germline V gene, CDR1 is SNHLY and CDR2 is FYNNEI. The CDR3 sequence is 15 residues long. The sample originates from a study of shared clonotypes between healthy human individuals. Sequencing input: memory CD4+ T cells sorted from blood. Stated subset: CD45RA-negative fraction. This receptor was obtained from a woman younger than 45 in good health. The chain links TRBV2 to TRBJ1-5; weak D call: TRBD1 (5 bases). CDR3 in DNA: TGTGCCAGCGCCCGGCGGGGGGGGGACGGTCAGCCCCAGCATTTT. This encodes CASARRGGDGQPQHF.